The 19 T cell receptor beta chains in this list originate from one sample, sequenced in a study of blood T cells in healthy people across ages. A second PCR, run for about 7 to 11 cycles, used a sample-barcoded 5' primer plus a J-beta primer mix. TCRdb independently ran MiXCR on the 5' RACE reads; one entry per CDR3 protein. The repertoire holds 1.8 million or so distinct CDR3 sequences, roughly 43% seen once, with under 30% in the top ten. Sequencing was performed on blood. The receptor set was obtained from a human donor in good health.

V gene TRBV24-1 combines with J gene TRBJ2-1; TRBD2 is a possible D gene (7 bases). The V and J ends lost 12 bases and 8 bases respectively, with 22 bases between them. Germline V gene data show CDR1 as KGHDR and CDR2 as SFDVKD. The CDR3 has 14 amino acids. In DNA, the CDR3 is TGTGCCGCTGATACTGGGGGGGCCGGGGATGAGCAGTTCTTC. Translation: CAADTGGAGDEQFF.

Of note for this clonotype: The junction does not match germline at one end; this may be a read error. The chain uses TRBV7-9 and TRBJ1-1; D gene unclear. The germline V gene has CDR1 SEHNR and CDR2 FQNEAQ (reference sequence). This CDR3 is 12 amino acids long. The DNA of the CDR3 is TGTGCCAACAGCTCGGGCGTCACTGAAGCTTTCTTT. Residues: CANSSGVTEAFF.

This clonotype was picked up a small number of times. The CDR3 DNA sequence: TGTGCCAGCAGTGCCAGGGAGGGGCTTTATTATGGCTACACCTTC. It specifies CASSAREGLYYGYTF. The V and J genes are TRBV2 and TRBJ1-2; tentative D call: TRBD1 (5 bases). The germline gives CDR1 SNHLY, CDR2 FYNNEI. This CDR3 is 15 amino acids long. Trimming removed 4 bases from V and 5 bases from J, with 17 bases in between. Full variable domain (rest looked up from reference TRBV2 and TRBJ1-2): EPEVTQTPSHQVTQMGQEVILRCVPISNHLYFYWYRQILGQKVEFLVSFYNNEISEKSEIFDDQFSVERPDGSNFTLKIRSTKLEDSAMYFCASSAREGLYYGYTFGSGTRLTVV.

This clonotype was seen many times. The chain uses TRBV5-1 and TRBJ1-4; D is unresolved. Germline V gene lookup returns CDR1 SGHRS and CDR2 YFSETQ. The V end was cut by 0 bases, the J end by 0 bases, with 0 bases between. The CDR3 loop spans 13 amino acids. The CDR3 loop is CASSLATNEKLFF. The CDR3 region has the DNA TGCGCCAGCAGCTTGGCAACTAATGAAAAACTGTTTTTT.

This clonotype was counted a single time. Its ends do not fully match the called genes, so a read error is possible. CDR3 DNA sequence: TGCGCCAGCAGCTTGACAGGGGACTCTGGAAGCACCATATATTTT. Translation gives CASSLTGDSGSTIYF. The J gene is TRBJ1-3, the V gene TRBV5-1, with 7 bases matching TRBD1. CDR1 SGHRS and CDR2 YFSETQ come from the germline V gene. This CDR3 is 15 amino acids long.

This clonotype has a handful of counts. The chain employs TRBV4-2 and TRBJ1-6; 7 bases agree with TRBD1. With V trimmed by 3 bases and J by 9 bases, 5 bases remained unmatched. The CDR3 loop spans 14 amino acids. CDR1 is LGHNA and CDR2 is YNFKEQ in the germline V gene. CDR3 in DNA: TGTGCCAGCAGCCAGGACAGGTCGGGTTCACCCCTCCACTTT. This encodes CASSQDRSGSPLHF.

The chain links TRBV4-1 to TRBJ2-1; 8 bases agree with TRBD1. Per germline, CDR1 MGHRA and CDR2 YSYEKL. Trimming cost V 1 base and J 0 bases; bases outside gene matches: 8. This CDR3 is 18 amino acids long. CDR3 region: CASSQVPGQGSSYNEQFF. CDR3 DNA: TGCGCCAGCAGCCAAGTCCCAGGACAGGGAAGCTCCTACAATGAGCAGTTCTTC.

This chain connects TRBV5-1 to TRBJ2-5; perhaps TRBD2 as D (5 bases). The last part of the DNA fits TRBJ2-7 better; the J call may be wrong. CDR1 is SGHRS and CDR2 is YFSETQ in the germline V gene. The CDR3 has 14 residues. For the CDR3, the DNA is TGCGCCAGCAGCTTGGAACTAGACCGATACGAGCAGTACTTC. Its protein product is CASSLELDRYEQYF.

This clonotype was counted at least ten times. CDR3 sequence: CASSYSENTEAFF. The CDR3 region has the DNA TGTGCCAGCAGTTACTCGGAGAACACTGAAGCTTTCTTT. This rearrangement joins TRBV6-2 or TRBV6-3 to TRBJ1-1; no clear D. Germline loops: CDR1 MNHEY, CDR2 SVGEGT. With 0 bases removed from V and 1 base from J, the gap between germline ends came to 3 bases. The CDR3 spans 13 residues.

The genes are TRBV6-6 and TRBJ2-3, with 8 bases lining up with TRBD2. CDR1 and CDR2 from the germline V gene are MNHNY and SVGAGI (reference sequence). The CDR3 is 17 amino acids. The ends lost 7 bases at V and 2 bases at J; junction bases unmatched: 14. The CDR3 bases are TGTGCCAGCACCGACTCGGGGCGGGGGGCGATCACAGATACGCAGTATTTT. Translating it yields CASTDSGRGAITDTQYF.

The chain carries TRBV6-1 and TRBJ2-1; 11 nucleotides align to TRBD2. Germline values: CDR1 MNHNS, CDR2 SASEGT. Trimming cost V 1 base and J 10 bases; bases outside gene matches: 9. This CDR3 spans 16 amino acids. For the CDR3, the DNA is TGTGCCAGCAGTGAAGGGATGGTAGCGGGGGGGTTGGAGCAGTTCTTC. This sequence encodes CASSEGMVAGGLEQFF.

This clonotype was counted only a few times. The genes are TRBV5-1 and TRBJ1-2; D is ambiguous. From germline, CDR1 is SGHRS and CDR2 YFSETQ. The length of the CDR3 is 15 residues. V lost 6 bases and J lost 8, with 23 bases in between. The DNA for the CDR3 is TGCGCCAGCACCACCGGCTGGGAGGCCGAGCGCGGCTACACCTTC. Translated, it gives CASTTGWEAERGYTF.

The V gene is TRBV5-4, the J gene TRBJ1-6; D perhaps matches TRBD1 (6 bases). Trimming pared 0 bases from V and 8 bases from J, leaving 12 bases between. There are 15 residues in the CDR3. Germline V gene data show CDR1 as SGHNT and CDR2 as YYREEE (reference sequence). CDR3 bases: TGTGCCAGCAGCTTGGACGGCAGGGGATATTCACCCCTCCACTTT. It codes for CASSLDGRGYSPLHF.

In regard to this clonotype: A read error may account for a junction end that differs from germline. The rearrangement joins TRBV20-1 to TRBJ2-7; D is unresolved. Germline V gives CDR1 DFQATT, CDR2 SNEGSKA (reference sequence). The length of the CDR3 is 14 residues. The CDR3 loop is CGASYVRTSNEQYF. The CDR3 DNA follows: TGCGGTGCTAGTTATGTCAGGACGTCGAACGAGCAGTACTTC.

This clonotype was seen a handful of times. The CDR3 bases are TGCGCCAGCAGCCAAGATTCGACAGGGGATTACTCCTACGAGCAGTACTTC. Translation: CASSQDSTGDYSYEQYF. V usage is TRBV4-1 and J usage is TRBJ2-7, with 8 bases aligning to TRBD1. After removal of 0 bases from V and 0 bases from J, the junction contained 7 bases not matched to a gene. CDR1 and CDR2 (germline): MGHRA, YSYEKL. The CDR3 has 17 amino acids.

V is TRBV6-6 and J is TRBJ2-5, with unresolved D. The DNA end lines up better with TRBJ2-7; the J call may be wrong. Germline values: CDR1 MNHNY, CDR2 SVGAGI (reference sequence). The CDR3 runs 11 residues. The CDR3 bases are TGTGCCAGCAGTTACTTGGACGAGCAGTACTTC. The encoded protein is CASSYLDEQYF.

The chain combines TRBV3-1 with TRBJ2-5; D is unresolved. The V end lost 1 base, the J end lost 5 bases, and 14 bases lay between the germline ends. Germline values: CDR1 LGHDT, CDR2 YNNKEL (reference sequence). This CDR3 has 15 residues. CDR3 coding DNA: TGTGCCAGCAGCCAAGGTCGGGCCTATGCGGAGACCCAGTACTTC. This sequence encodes CASSQGRAYAETQYF.

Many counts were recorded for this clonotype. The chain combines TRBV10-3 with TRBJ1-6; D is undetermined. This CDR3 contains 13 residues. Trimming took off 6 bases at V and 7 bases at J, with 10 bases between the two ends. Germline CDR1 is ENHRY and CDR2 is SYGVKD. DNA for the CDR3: TGTGCCATCAGCGGTTCCCCCAATTCACCCCTCCACTTT. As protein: CAISGSPNSPLHF.

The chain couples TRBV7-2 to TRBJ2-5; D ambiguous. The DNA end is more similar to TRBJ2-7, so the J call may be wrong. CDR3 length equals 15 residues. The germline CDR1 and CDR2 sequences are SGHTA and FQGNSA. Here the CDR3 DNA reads TGTGCCAGCAGCTTAGTAGTGTCGAGAACCTACGAGCAGTACTTC. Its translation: CASSLVVSRTYEQYF.